Below, 15 T cell receptor beta chains from the same sample are listed, as sequenced in a study of blood T cell repertoires in COVID-19 (TCRdb year 2020). The library was produced with the immunoSEQ multiplex PCR assay. TCRdb's version of the immuneACCESS table is confined to in-frame rearrangements and falls short of the full clone set. An unresolved V gene accounts for under half of the shortfall where checked; the remainder is of unknown origin. The sample data list about 210,000 clones, and roughly 90% of these were observed just once. The ten biggest clones cover approximately 4.8% of the sample. The specimen sequenced was PBMCs or T cells enriched from blood (not recorded which). These receptors originate from a woman under 40 who had been exposed to COVID-19.

The chain carries TRBV7-8 and TRBJ1-5; D might be TRBD1 (5 bases). The V end lost 4 bases, the J end lost 1 base, and 8 bases lay between the germline ends. CDR3 length: 14 amino acids. The germline V gene encodes CDR1 SGHVS and CDR2 FQNEAQ. The CDR3 coding sequence is TGTGCCAGCAGCTCCAGGGCCAGCAATCAGCCCCAGCATTTT. This translates into CASSSRASNQPQHF.

The CDR3 DNA reads as TGTGCCAGCAGTCTCTCCCCCCGGCCAGCCAACAGTCAAGAGACCCAGTACTTC. This encodes CASSLSPRPANSQETQYF. This chain links TRBV28 with TRBJ2-5; D gene unclear. The V and J ends lost 5 bases and 2 bases respectively, with 24 bases between them. Germline assignment: CDR1 MDHEN and CDR2 SYDVKM. There are 18 residues in the CDR3.

The CDR3 region has the DNA TGTGCCAGTAGTATGCACGGGCGGGGGCAGGGTCTTCAGCCCCAGCATTTT. This sequence encodes CASSMHGRGQGLQPQHF. This chain joins TRBV19 and TRBJ1-5, with D perhaps TRBD1 (6 bases). The CDR3 runs 17 residues. Germline CDR1 LNHDA, CDR2 SQIVND (reference sequence). V gave up 3 bases and J gave up 6 bases, with 21 bases separating them.

This clone was counted a single time. The rearrangement joins TRBV7-8 to TRBJ2-7, with D unclear. From germline, CDR1 is SGHVS and CDR2 FQNEAQ. V was shortened by 4 bases and J by 0 bases, with 7 bases between the two germline ends. CDR3 length: 13 residues. The CDR3 DNA follows: TGTGCCAGCAGCTCCTCGAGCTCCTACGAGCAGTACTTC. Protein product: CASSSSSSYEQYF.

The chain joins TRBV3-1 (or the pseudogene TRBV3-2) to TRBJ1-6; D unresolved. V was shortened by 0 bases and J by 1 base, with 4 bases between the two germline ends. Germline loops: CDR1 LGHDT, CDR2 YNNKEL (reference sequence). The CDR3 has 15 amino acids. The CDR3 reads CASSQDISYNSPLHF. The CDR3 nucleotides read TGTGCCAGCAGCCAAGACATTTCCTATAATTCACCCCTCCACTTT.

The CDR3: CASSLRPGLGGGYTF. The CDR3 DNA reads as TGTGCCAGCAGCTTAAGGCCGGGTCTTGGGGGCGGCTACACCTTC. The rearrangement joins TRBV7-8 to TRBJ1-2, with a possible D match to TRBD1 (6 bases). V gave up 2 bases and J gave up 8 bases, with 18 bases separating them. Germline V gene sequence: CDR1 SGHVS, CDR2 FQNEAQ. CDR3 length: 15 amino acids.

V and J are TRBV19 and TRBJ2-6; 12 bases agree with TRBD1. The germline V gene has CDR1 LNHDA and CDR2 SQIVND (reference sequence). J was trimmed by 0 bases and V by 6 bases; bases with no gene match: 6. This CDR3 contains 18 residues. The CDR3 bases are TGTGCCAGTAGCAACCGGGACAGGGGGCTCTCTGGGGCCAACGTCCTGACTTTC. It yields the protein CASSNRDRGLSGANVLTF.

Turning to this clone: The DNA is left out, because the CDR3 cannot be placed on it with certainty; the CDR3 is given as TCRdb lists it. This sequence joins TRBV27 and TRBJ1-2; the table's D gene call, TRBD1, was not cross checked with the DNA. The CDR3 contains 15 residues when both ends are counted. Germline CDR1 MNHEY, CDR2 SMNVEV (reference sequence). The CDR3: CASSILGTGVYGYTF.

CDR3 sequence: CSAGQPGVQGNTIYF. DNA for the CDR3: TGCAGCGCCGGACAGCCAGGGGTTCAAGGAAACACCATATATTTT. The chain is built from TRBV29-1 and TRBJ1-3, with D perhaps TRBD1 (6 bases). The CDR3 length is 15 residues. The germline V gene encodes CDR1 SQVTM and CDR2 ANQGSEA. Trimming removed 7 bases at V and 4 bases at J, with 20 bases between.

V and J are TRBV2 and TRBJ1-2, with D maybe TRBD1 (6 bases). CDR1 is SNHLY and CDR2 is FYNNEI in the germline V gene. The CDR3 is 15 residues long. With 5 bases removed from V and 0 bases from J, the gap between germline ends came to 13 bases. The CDR3 sequence: CASSPGVQANYGYTF. The CDR3 coding sequence is TGTGCCAGCAGTCCAGGGGTCCAGGCTAACTATGGCTACACCTTC.

The genes are TRBV7-2 and TRBJ1-4; possibly TRBD1 for D (5 bases). This CDR3 has 15 amino acids. The germline V gene encodes CDR1 SGHTA and CDR2 FQGNSA. V dropped 5 bases and J dropped 3 bases, with 13 bases sitting between them. CDR3 sequence (DNA): TGTGCCAGCAGCCCAGAAGGGGCGGCTAATGAAAAACTGTTTTTT. Its translation is CASSPEGAANEKLFF.

This rearrangement joins TRBV3-1 (or the pseudogene TRBV3-2) to TRBJ2-3; a possible D gene is TRBD1 (6 bases). The CDR3 sequence is 14 residues long. The germline gives CDR1 LGHDT, CDR2 YNNKEL (reference sequence). Trimming took 6 bases from V and 4 from J, leaving 14 bases between them. CDR3 nucleotide sequence: TGTGCCAGCAGTCCCCCAGGGGCCGCAGATACGCAGTATTTT. The encoded protein is CASSPPGAADTQYF.

The rearrangement uses TRBV18 and TRBJ2-7; tentative D call: TRBD2 (5 bases). V lost 2 bases and J 3 bases, leaving 8 bases between the germline ends. Germline CDR1 is KGHSH and CDR2 is LQKENI. CDR3 size: 13 residues. DNA for the CDR3: TGTGCCAGCTCACCAACGGACTTCTACGAGCAGTACTTC. The encoded protein is CASSPTDFYEQYF. Filled out from reference TRBV18 and TRBJ2-7, the complete variable domain reads NAGVMQNPRHLVRRRGQEARLRCSPMKGHSHVYWYRQLPEEGLKFMVYLQKENIIDESGMPKERFSAEFPKEGPSILRIQQVVRGDSAAYFCASSPTDFYEQYFGPGTRLTVT.

V usage is TRBV27 and J usage is TRBJ2-1, with 11 positions matching TRBD2. J gave up 4 bases and V 6 bases, and 8 bases lay outside the gene matches. CDR1 MNHEY and CDR2 SMNVEV come from the germline V gene (reference sequence). This CDR3 contains 16 residues. The CDR3 coding sequence is TGTGCCAGCAGCCCTCTCGGGACTAGCGGTTACAATGAGCAGTTCTTC. Translating gives CASSPLGTSGYNEQFF.

The V gene is TRBV29-1, the J gene TRBJ1-2; the match to TRBD1 covers 8 bases. Germline CDR1 reads SQVTM; CDR2 reads ANQGSEA. The CDR3 extends over 14 amino acids. With 3 bases clipped from V and 0 bases from J, the junction kept 3 bases outside the gene matches. CDR3 loop: CSVERTGTNYGYTF. CDR3 in DNA: TGCAGCGTTGAGCGGACAGGGACTAACTATGGCTACACCTTC. The complete variable domain, with remaining parts taken from reference TRBV29-1 and TRBJ1-2, reads SAVISQKPSRDICQRGTSLTIQCQVDSQVTMMFWYRQQPGQSLTLIATANQGSEATYESGFVIDKFPISRPNLTFSTLTVSNMSPEDSSIYLCSVERTGTNYGYTFGSGTRLTVV.